This TCR beta chain was obtained from a study of cytomegalovirus exposure and HLA in healthy donors. Study summary: Inside one of the first data releases sat 80 million to 95 million unique TCRs taken from HLA-typed donors. Whole-study findings and limits: More clonal expansion characterized HLA-associated TCR beta chains than equally common others in a later analysis. Follow-up analysis found HLA locus-dependent TCR association rates, highest for DRB1 and lowest for HLA-C. TRBV6-2, TRBV6-3 and some other V segments were excluded as indistinguishable.

About this clone itself: The antigen remains undetermined.

Researchers ran the PCR with 60 Vbeta and 13 Jbeta primers. TCRdb's copy holds only in-frame clones and misses some; the assay was immunoSEQ multiplex PCR. The sample lists more than 150,000 clones, around four fifths seen once, with roughly 0.75% in the top ten. The CDR3 totals 11 residues. The sample taken for sequencing was PBMCs. The TCR was taken from a woman between 18 and 30 years old in good health and CMV-seronegative. V is TRBV1 and J is TRBJ1-5. TRBV1 is marked as a pseudogene. The CDR3 DNA follows: TGCACCAGCATCTTGAGGGAGCCCCAGCATTTT. This translates into CTSILREPQHF.